The T cell receptor (beta chain) described here comes from a study of monozygotic twins with inflammatory bowel disease. Study outcomes and limitations: Whereas healthy co-twins had higher TCRbeta diversity (inverse Simpson), IBD patients had lower diversity.

Details on this clonotype: Its antigen remains unknown.

Using eight separate reactions per sample, the authors generated cDNA. TCRdb reprocessed the 5' RACE reads, with one entry per CDR3 protein and no DNA. The repertoire shows some 150,000 distinct CDR3 sequences; the top ten hold just under 7.5%. The CDR3 has 16 residues. The germline V gene encodes CDR1 SGHRS and CDR2 YFSETQ. Specimen: blood. This TCR came from a human donor with ulcerative colitis or Crohn's disease, or a healthy co-twin of an affected twin (not recorded which). This chain joins TRBV5-1 and TRBJ2-3; TCRdb indicates TRBD2, and absent DNA this call remains unverified. The CDR3 sequence: CASSVSSGRITDTQYF.